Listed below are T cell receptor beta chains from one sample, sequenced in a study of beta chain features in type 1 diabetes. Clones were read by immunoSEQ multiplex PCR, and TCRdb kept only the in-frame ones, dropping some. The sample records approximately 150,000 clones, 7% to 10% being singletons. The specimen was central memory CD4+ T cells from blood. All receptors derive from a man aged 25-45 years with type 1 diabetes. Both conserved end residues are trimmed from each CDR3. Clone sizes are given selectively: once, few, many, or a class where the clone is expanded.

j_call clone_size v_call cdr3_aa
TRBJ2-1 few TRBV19 ASSYAAGSVDEQF
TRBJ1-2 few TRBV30 AWSVQGISYGYT
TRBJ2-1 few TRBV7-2 ASSKGKGDFYEQF
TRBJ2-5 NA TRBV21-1 ASSKGGRGHWETQY
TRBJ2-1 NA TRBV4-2 ASSHPGTSGGIEQF
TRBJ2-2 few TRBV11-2 ASTRGMAGELF
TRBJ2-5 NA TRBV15 ATSRDEGNRQETQY
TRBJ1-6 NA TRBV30 AWSLSGRYSPLH
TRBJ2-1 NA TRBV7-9 ASSLAGLAGGHNEQF
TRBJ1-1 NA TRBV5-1 ASSLDEVTEAF
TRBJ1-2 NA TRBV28 ASRVTGVGYT
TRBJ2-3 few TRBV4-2 ASSETSGGTDTQY
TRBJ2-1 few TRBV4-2 ASTGGAHEQF
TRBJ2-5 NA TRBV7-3 AGTRGSETQY
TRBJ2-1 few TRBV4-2 ASSQEDRGGSYNEQF
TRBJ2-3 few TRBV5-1 ASSLVGGGTDTQY
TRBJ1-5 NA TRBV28 ASSDDGNKPQH
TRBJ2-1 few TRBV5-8 ASSLRGSSYNEQF
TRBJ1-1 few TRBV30 AWSARAEAF
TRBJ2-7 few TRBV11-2 ASSWTGESSREQY
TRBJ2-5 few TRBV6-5 ASSFHRQGQTQY
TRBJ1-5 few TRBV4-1 ASSLRRDQPQH
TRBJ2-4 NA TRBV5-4 ASSLGGYKNIQY
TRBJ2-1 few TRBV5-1 ASSVTGETYNEQF
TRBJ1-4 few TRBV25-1 ASRQGANEKLF
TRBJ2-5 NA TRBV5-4 ASSLKRGVLQETQY
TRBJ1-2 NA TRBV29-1 SVVSNAYGYT
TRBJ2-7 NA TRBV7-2 ASSQTGIHYEQY
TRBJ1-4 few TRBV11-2 ASSLVPGDEKLF
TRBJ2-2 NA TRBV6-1 ASSTPGQGAGELF
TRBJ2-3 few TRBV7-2 ASSFRQRTDTQY
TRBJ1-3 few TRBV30 AWSVSSGNTIY
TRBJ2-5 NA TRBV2 ASSQAGGQY
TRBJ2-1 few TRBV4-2 ASSQVVASGGLSSYNEQF
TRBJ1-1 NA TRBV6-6 ASSPGQMNTEAF
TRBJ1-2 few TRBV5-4 ASSWTGQYGYT
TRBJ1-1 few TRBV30 AWRGTHTEAF
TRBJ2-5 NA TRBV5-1 ASSSGLGRETQY
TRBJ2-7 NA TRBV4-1 ASSFHTSGSAYEQY
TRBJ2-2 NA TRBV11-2 ASSFLGLTGELF
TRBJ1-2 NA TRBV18 ASSQRTGGDYGYT
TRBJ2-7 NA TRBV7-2 ASTRSRGRGYEQY
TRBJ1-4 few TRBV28 ASSLGQDEKLF
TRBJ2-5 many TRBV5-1 ASSLVPDQETQY
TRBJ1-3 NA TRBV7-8 ASSYRATQLDTIY
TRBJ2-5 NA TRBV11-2 ASSPRLAGGQETQY
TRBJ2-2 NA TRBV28 ASSTPGQFTGELF
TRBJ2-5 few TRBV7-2 ASRLRGGLVETQY
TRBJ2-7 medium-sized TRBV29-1 SVDLGLQGNYEQY
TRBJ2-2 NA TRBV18 ASSEGTGGNTGELF
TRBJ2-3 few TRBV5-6 ASSLGLEMDTQY
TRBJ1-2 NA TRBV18 ASSPGPRGNYGYT
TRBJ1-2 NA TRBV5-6 ASSFSLGGYT
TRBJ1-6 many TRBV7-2 ASSSQGGSPLH
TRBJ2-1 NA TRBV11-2 ASSLAQRQGSEQF
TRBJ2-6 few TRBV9 ASSVQRGQENSGANVLT
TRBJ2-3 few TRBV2 ASSEGPDTQY
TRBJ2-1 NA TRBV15 ATSRDPAGVYNEQF
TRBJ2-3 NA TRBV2 ASNRGGSTDTQY